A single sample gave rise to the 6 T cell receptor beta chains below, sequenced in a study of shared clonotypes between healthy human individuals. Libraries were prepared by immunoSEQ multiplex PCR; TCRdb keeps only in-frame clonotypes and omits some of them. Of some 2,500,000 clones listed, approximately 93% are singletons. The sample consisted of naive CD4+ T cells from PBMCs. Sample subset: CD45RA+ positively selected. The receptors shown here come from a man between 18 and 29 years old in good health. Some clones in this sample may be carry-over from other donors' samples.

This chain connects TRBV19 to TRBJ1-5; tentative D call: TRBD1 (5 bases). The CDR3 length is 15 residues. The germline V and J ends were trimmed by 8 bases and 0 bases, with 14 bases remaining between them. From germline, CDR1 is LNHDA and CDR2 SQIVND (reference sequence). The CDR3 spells CASQTDAYSNQPQHF. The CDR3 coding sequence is TGTGCCAGTCAGACAGACGCCTATAGCAATCAGCCCCAGCATTTT.

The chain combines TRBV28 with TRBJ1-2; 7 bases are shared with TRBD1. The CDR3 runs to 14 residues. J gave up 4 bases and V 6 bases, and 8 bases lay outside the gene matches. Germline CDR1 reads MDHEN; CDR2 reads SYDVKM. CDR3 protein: CASSLGTARYGYTF. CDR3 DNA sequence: TGTGCCAGCAGCCTCGGGACAGCCCGCTATGGCTACACCTTC.

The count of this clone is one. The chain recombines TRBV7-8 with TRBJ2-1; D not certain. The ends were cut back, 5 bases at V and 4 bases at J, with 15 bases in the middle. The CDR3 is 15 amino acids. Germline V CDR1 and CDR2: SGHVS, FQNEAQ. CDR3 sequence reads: CASSPPDVAYNEQFF. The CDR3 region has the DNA TGTGCCAGCAGCCCACCCGACGTAGCTTACAATGAGCAGTTCTTC.

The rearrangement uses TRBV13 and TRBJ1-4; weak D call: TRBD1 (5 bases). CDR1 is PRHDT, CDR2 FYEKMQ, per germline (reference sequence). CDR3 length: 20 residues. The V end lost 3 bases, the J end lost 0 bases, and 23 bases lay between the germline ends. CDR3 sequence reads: CASSLGLQALVRATNEKLFF. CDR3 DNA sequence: TGTGCCAGCAGCTTGGGACTACAGGCCCTGGTAAGAGCAACTAATGAAAAACTGTTTTTT.

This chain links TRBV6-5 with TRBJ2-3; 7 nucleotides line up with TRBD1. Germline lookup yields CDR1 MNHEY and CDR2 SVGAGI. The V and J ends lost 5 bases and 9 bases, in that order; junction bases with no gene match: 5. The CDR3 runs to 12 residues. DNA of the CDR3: TGTGCCAGCAGTCAGGACAGGAGGACGCAGTATTTT. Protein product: CASSQDRRTQYF.

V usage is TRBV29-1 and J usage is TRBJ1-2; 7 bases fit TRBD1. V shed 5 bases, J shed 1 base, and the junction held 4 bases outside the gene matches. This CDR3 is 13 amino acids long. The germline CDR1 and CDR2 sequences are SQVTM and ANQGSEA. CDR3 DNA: TGCAGCGTTCCGGGACAGCTTAACTATGGCTACACCTTC. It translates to CSVPGQLNYGYTF.